The next 13 T cell receptor beta chains were all read from a single sample in a study of blood T cell repertoires in COVID-19. TCRdb's copy holds only in-frame clones and misses some; the assay was immunoSEQ multiplex PCR. The data contain fewer than 300,000 clones, 82% of them singletons. Sequenced sample: peripheral blood. The receptors come from a woman aged 18-29 years with acute or convalescent COVID-19.

CDR3 sequence (DNA): TGTGCCAGCAGCCCTAGGGGACAGGGATACGAAAAACTGTTTTTT. Translation gives CASSPRGQGYEKLFF. The chain recombines TRBV11-2 with TRBJ1-4, with 9 bases fitting TRBD1. The CDR3 is 15 amino acids. Germline V gene data show CDR1 as SGHAT and CDR2 as FQNNGV. With 5 bases clipped from V and 8 bases from J, the junction kept 9 bases outside the gene matches. The full variable domain, rest sourced from reference TRBV11-2 and TRBJ1-4, is EAGVAQSPRYKIIEKRQSVAFWCNPISGHATLYWYQQILGQGPKLLIQFQNNGVVDDSQLPKDRFSAERLKGVDSTLKIQPAKLEDSAVYLCASSPRGQGYEKLFFGSGTQLSVL.

This clone appeared once. V and J are TRBV11-2 and TRBJ1-1; the D is unclear. The CDR3 is 12 amino acids. Deletions cut 8 bases from V and 0 bases from J, with 7 bases between. Germline V gene lookup returns CDR1 SGHAT and CDR2 FQNNGV. The CDR3 protein is CASSVVNTEAFF. The CDR3 bases are TGTGCCAGCTCGGTTGTGAACACTGAAGCTTTCTTT.

The chain employs TRBV29-1 and TRBJ1-1, with unresolved D. The length of the CDR3 is 14 residues. CDR1 and CDR2 from the germline V gene are SQVTM and ANQGSEA. Trimming took off 7 bases at V and 3 bases at J, with 18 bases between the two ends. The CDR3 is CSASTGRADTEAFF. The CDR3 DNA is TGCAGCGCTAGTACCGGGAGGGCGGACACTGAAGCTTTCTTT.

This clone was seen a handful of times. The chain carries TRBV29-1 and TRBJ1-1; possible D gene TRBD1, 5 bases. The CDR3 is 14 residues long. The V end lost 3 bases, the J end lost 4 bases, and 15 bases lay between the germline ends. CDR1 is SQVTM and CDR2 is ANQGSEA in the germline V gene. As DNA, the CDR3 is TGCAGCGTTGATCCGGGAGGGGTTAGCACTGAAGCTTTCTTT. Protein: CSVDPGGVSTEAFF.

The genes are TRBV4-3 and TRBJ2-3; TRBD2 matches at 8 bases. After removal of 0 bases from V and 1 base from J, the junction contained 6 bases not matched to a gene. The CDR3 loop spans 17 amino acids. Germline V gives CDR1 LGHNA, CDR2 YSLEER. This chain's CDR3 is CASSQDGAGGGTDTQYF. The CDR3 DNA reads as TGCGCCAGCAGCCAAGATGGGGCGGGAGGCGGCACAGATACGCAGTATTTT.

The chain employs TRBV27 and TRBJ2-1; no definite D call. CDR3 size: 17 residues. CDR1 and CDR2 from the germline V gene are MNHEY and SMNVEV (reference sequence). Trimming removed 5 bases at V and 2 bases at J, with 19 bases between. CDR3 bases: TGTGCCAGCAGTCCCCGTAGGATGATAAGCGCCTACAATGAGCAGTTCTTC. Encoded protein: CASSPRRMISAYNEQFF.

The V gene is TRBV5-4, the J gene TRBJ2-2; D is perhaps TRBD1 (5 bases). Trimming cost V 4 bases and J 1 base, with 8 bases left between them. This CDR3 region has 14 residues. Germline V gene data show CDR1 as SGHNT and CDR2 as YYREEE (reference sequence). The CDR3 DNA is TGTGCCAGCAGCGTCGACAGGAACACCGGGGAGCTGTTTTTT. Encoded protein: CASSVDRNTGELFF.

The chain couples TRBV30 to TRBJ1-3; possibly TRBD1 for D (6 bases). The length of the CDR3 is 13 residues. In germline, CDR1 is GTSNPN, CDR2 SVGIG (reference sequence). V lost 2 bases and J 3 bases, leaving 8 bases between the germline ends. The CDR3 here is CAWSKGVGNTIYF. CDR3 bases: TGTGCCTGGAGTAAGGGGGTTGGAAACACCATATATTTT.

This chain connects TRBV12-5 to TRBJ1-3; tentatively, D is TRBD1 (6 bases). CDR3 length: 14 amino acids. The V end lost 1 base, the J end lost 5 bases, and 9 bases lay between the germline ends. Germline CDR1 reads LGHNT; CDR2 reads FRNRAP. Here the CDR3 DNA reads TGTGCTAGTGGTTTGGGGGACACTCGAAACACCATATATTTT. Translated, it gives CASGLGDTRNTIYF.

The chain employs TRBV7-2 and TRBJ2-7, with 9 bases aligning to TRBD2. Germline assignment: CDR1 SGHTA and CDR2 FQGNSA. The CDR3 sequence is 16 residues long. V shed 5 bases, J shed 7 bases, and the junction held 15 bases outside the gene matches. CDR3 DNA: TGTGCCAGCAGCCCCCCGGGACTAGCCAGAAAGCGGGAGCAGTACTTC. Translating gives CASSPPGLARKREQYF.

The CDR3 DNA is TGTGCCACCAGTGATCGACAGGGGAAGAGCAATCAGCCCCAGCATTTT. It is translated as CATSDRQGKSNQPQHF. J is TRBJ1-5 and V is TRBV24-1, with 8 bases fitting TRBD1. V shed 3 bases and J 1 base; nucleotides not matched to a gene: 4. CDR1 and CDR2 (germline): KGHDR, SFDVKD. The CDR3 has 16 residues.

CDR3: CASSPRQGGRDEKLFF. DNA for the CDR3: TGCGCCAGCAGCCCCAGACAGGGGGGGAGGGATGAAAAACTGTTTTTT. This chain connects TRBV5-1 to TRBJ1-4; 9 bases agree with TRBD1. The germline V gene encodes CDR1 SGHRS and CDR2 YFSETQ. CDR3 length equals 16 residues. The ends lost 4 bases at V and 6 bases at J; junction bases unmatched: 10.

The rearrangement links TRBV3-1 (or the pseudogene TRBV3-2) to TRBJ1-6; D unclear. V lost 2 bases to trimming and J lost 6 bases, with 8 bases between them. The CDR3 spans 14 residues. The germline V gene encodes CDR1 LGHDT and CDR2 YNNKEL (reference sequence). CDR3 region: CASSQKQFNSPLHF. Written as DNA, the CDR3 is TGTGCCAGCAGCCAAAAACAGTTTAATTCACCCCTCCACTTT.